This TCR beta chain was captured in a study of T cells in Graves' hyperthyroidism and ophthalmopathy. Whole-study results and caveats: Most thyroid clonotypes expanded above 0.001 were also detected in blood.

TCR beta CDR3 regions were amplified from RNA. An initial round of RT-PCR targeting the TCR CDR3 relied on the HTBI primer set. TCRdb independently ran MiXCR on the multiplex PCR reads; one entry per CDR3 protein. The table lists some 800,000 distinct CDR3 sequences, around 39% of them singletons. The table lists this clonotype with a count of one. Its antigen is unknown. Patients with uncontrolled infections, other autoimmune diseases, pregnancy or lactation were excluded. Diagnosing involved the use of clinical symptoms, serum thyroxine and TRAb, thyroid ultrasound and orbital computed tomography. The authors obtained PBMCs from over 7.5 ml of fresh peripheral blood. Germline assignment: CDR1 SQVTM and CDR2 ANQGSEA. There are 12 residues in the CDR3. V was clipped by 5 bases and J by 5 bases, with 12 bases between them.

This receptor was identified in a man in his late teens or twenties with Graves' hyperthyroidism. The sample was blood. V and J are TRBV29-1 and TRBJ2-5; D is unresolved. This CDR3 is CSVNSQWETQYF. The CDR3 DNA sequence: TGCAGCGTTAATAGCCAGTGGGAGACCCAGTACTTC. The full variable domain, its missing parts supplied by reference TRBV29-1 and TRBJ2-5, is SAVISQKPSRDICQRGTSLTIQCQVDSQVTMMFWYRQQPGQSLTLIATANQGSEATYESGFVIDKFPISRPNLTFSTLTVSNMSPEDSSIYLCSVNSQWETQYFGPGTRLLVL.